The 9 T cell receptor beta chains presented below share a single source sample, sequenced in a study of T cell changes during pregnancy in multiple sclerosis. The repertoire was sequenced with immunoSEQ multiplex PCR; TCRdb's copy has only in-frame clones and lacks some. The sample lists under 95,000 clones, about 93% occurring once. This specimen was peripheral blood, taken in the second trimester of pregnancy. The receptors stem from a female donor in good health, enrolled as a control in a pregnancy study.

The chain recombines TRBV12-5 with TRBJ1-5; tentative D call: TRBD1 (5 bases). This CDR3 comprises 13 residues. Germline CDR1 reads LGHNT; CDR2 reads FRNRAP. With 7 bases removed from V and 2 bases from J, the gap between germline ends came to 9 bases. CDR3 loop: CASALTGNQPQHF. In nucleotides, the CDR3 is TGTGCTAGTGCCTTGACAGGCAATCAGCCCCAGCATTTT.

V gene TRBV7-6 combines with J gene TRBJ2-7, with 13 bases fitting TRBD2. Per germline, CDR1 SGHVS and CDR2 FNYEAQ. V shed 1 base, J shed 4 bases, and the junction held 4 bases outside the gene matches. The length of the CDR3 is 16 residues. DNA of the CDR3: TGTGCCAGCAGCTTAGAAACGGGACTAGCGGGATACGAGCAGTACTTC. Its translation is CASSLETGLAGYEQYF.

The rearrangement links TRBV27 to TRBJ1-2; D gene unclear. Deletions cut 5 bases from V and 3 bases from J, with 13 bases between. The CDR3 runs to 14 residues. Per the germline V gene, CDR1 is MNHEY and CDR2 is SMNVEV (reference sequence). CDR3 coding DNA: TGTGCCAGCAGTACGGCAACCGGGTACTATGGCTACACCTTC. Protein product: CASSTATGYYGYTF.

This chain connects TRBV7-8 to TRBJ1-5; no definite D call. Trimming took 0 bases from V and 4 from J, leaving 13 bases between them. The CDR3 has 16 amino acids. From germline, CDR1 is SGHVS and CDR2 FQNEAQ. CDR3 bases: TGTGCCAGCAGCTTAGCTCCCACGGTTACGAATCAGCCCCAGCATTTT. Residues: CASSLAPTVTNQPQHF. Looking up the rest from reference TRBV7-8 and TRBJ1-5 gives the full variable domain: GAGVSQSPRYKVAKRGQDVALRCDPISGHVSLFWYQQALGQGPEFLTYFQNEAQLDKSGLPSDRFFAERPEGSVSTLKIQRTQQEDSAVYLCASSLAPTVTNQPQHFGDGTRLSIL.

The J gene is TRBJ1-6, the V gene TRBV11-2; D is uncertain. The germline V gene encodes CDR1 SGHAT and CDR2 FQNNGV. V was clipped by 3 bases and J by 9 bases, with 12 bases between them. The CDR3 loop spans 14 amino acids. The chain's CDR3 is CASSLERVGSPLHF. CDR3 coding DNA: TGTGCCAGCAGCTTGGAGAGGGTTGGTTCACCCCTCCACTTT.

The J gene is TRBJ2-7, the V gene TRBV18, with 7 bases fitting TRBD2. Germline trimming cut 3 bases from V and 6 bases from J; bases unmatched to any gene: 8. The V gene's germline CDR1 is KGHSH and CDR2 LQKENI. This CDR3 spans 14 amino acids. The CDR3 loop is CASSPGPGRGEQYF. For the CDR3, the DNA is TGTGCCAGCTCACCCGGGCCAGGGAGGGGCGAGCAGTACTTC.

CDR3 DNA sequence: TGTGCCAGCAGCTCAACCGCGGGACTGCAGAACACTGAAGCTTTCTTT. Amino acid sequence: CASSSTAGLQNTEAFF. The chain combines TRBV11-3 with TRBJ1-1, with D perhaps matching TRBD1 (5 bases). The CDR3 is made up of 16 amino acids. CDR1 and CDR2 from the germline V gene are SGHNT and YENEEA. V gave up 4 bases and J gave up 1 base, with 16 bases separating them.

The chain joins TRBV4-2 to TRBJ1-2; 9 positions agree with TRBD1. The length of the CDR3 is 16 residues. CDR1 is LGHNA and CDR2 is YNFKEQ in the germline V gene. After removal of 1 base from V and 4 bases from J, the junction contained 7 bases not matched to a gene. For the CDR3, the DNA is TGTGCCAGCAGCCAAGGGGGACAGGGTAATATCTATGGCTACACCTTC. Protein product: CASSQGGQGNIYGYTF.

The J gene is TRBJ2-3, the V gene TRBV4-2, with a tentative D call TRBD2 (5 bases). The CDR3 sequence is 16 residues long. The V gene lost 0 bases and the J gene lost 4 bases, with 14 bases spanning the gap. Germline CDR1 is LGHNA and CDR2 is YNFKEQ. The CDR3 loop is CASSQDGGADSDTQYF. The CDR3 DNA reads as TGTGCCAGCAGCCAAGATGGAGGAGCCGATTCAGATACGCAGTATTTT.